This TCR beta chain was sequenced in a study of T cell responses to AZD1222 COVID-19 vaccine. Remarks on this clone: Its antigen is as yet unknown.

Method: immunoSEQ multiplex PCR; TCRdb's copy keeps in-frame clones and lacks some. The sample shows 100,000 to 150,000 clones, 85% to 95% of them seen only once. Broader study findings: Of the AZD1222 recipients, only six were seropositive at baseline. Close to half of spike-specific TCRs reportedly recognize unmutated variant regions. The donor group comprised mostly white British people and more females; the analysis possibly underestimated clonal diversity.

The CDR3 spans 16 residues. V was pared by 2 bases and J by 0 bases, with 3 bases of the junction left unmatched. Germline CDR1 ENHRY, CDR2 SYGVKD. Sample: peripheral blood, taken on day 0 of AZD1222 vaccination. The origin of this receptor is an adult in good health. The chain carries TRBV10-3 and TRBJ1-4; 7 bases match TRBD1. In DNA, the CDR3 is TGTGCCATCAGTGAGGGGACAGTTGCAACTAATGAAAAACTGTTTTTT. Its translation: CAISEGTVATNEKLFF.